This entry is about one T cell receptor beta chain. This specimen belongs to a study of blood T cell repertoires in COVID-19. V lost 2 bases, J lost 13 bases, and 7 bases stayed unmatched. CDR1 is SGHKS, CDR2 YYEKEE, per germline (reference sequence). The CDR3 covers 14 residues. Here immunoSEQ multiplex PCR was the method, and the copy in TCRdb shows in-frame clones only, minus some. The data hold more than 150,000 clones, with 60% to 85% observed a single time. This chain connects TRBV5-5 to TRBJ1-6, with 9 bases that match TRBD1. The TCR originated in a man aged 60 to 75 with active or convalescent COVID-19. The sequencing sample was made of peripheral blood. The CDR3 DNA reads TGTGCCAGCAGCTTAAGGGCGGACAGGGGCCCCCTCCACTTT. This gives the protein CASSLRADRGPLHF. Supplemented by reference TRBV5-5 and TRBJ1-6, the full variable domain reads DAGVTQSPTHLIKTRGQQVTLRCSPISGHKSVSWYQQVLGQGPQFIFQYYEKEERGRGNFPDRFSARQFPNYSSELNVNALLLGDSALYLCASSLRADRGPLHFGNGTRLTVT.